The present T cell receptor (beta chain) was sequenced within a study of human T cells and chemical hapten exposure. The library gave individual cDNA molecules unique molecular identifiers. One entry per CDR3 protein results from TCRdb running MiXCR on the RACE reads. Here the sample spans 240,000 or so distinct CDR3 sequences, 7.5% to 9% being singletons. The time point was: pre-sensitization, week 0. Documented treatment: therapeutic diphenylcyclopropenone sensitization with weekly scalp DPC. Investigators collected blood before applying each patch test. Study findings and constraints: Each of the donors had alopecia, so their immune responses may not resemble those of healthy people.

This clonotype was seen a few times. What it binds is not known. The CDR3 loop spans 14 amino acids. The V segment lost 6 bases and the J segment 7 bases; nucleotides outside the gene matches: 9. The clonotype was recovered from a woman between 40 and 50 years old with alopecia areata. Some clones in this sample may be carry-over from other donors' samples. The material was whole blood, obtained in connection with sensitization to the hapten diphenylcyclopropenone (DPC). The chain couples TRBV12-3 or TRBV12-4 to TRBJ1-5; 7 bases map to TRBD1. The DNA of the CDR3 is TGTGCCAGCAGGCTAGGCCCAGGGGGGCAGCCCCAGCATTTT. Its translation: CASRLGPGGQPQHF.